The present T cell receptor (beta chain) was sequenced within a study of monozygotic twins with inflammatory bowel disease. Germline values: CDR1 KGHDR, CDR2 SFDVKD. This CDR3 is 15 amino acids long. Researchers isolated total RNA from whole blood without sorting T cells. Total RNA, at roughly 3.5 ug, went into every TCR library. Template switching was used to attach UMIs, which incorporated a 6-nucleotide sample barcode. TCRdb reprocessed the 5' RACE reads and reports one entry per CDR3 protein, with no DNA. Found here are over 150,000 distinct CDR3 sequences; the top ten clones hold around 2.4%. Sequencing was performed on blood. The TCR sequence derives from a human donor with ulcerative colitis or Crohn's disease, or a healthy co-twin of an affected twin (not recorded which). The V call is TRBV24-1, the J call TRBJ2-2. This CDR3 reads CATSRRSANTGELFF.